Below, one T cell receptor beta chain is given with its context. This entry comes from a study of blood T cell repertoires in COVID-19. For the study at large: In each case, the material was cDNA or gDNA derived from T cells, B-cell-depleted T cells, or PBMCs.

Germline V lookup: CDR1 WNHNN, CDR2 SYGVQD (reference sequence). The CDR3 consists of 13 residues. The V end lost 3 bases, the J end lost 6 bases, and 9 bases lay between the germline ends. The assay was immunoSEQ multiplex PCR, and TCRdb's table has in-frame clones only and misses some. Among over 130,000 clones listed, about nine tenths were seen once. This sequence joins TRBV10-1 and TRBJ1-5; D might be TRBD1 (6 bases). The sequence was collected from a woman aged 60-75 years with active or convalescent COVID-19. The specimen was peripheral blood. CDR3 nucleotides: TGCGCCAGCAGTGAAGGGGGGGCTCAGCCCCAGCATTTT. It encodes CASSEGGAQPQHF.